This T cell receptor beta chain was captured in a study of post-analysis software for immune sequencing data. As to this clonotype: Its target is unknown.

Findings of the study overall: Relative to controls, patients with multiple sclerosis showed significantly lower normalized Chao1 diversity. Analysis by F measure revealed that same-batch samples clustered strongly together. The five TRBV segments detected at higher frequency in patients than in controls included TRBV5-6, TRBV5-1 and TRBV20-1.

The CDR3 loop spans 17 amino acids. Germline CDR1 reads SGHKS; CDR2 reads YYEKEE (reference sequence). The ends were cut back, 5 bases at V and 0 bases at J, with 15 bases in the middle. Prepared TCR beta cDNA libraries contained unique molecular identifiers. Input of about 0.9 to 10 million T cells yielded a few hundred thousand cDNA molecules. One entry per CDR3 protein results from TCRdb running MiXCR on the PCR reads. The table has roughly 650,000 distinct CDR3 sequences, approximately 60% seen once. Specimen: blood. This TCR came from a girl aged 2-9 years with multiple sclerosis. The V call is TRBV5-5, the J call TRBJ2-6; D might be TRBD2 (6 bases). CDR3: CASRGWGLNSGANVLTF. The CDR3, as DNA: TGTGCCAGCAGGGGGTGGGGACTGAACTCTGGGGCCAACGTCCTGACTTTC.